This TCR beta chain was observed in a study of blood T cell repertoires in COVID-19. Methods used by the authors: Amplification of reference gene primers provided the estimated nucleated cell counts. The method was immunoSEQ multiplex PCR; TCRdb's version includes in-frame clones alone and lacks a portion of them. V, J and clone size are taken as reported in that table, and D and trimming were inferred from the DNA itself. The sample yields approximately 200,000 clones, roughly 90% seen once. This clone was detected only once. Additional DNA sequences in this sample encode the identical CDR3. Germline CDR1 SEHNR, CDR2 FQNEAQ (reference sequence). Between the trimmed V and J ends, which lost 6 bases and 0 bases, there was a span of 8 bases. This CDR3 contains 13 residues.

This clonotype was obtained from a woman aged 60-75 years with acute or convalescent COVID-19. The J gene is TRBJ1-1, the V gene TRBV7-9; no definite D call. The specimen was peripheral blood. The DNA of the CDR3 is TGTGCCAGCAGTTTAACAGTGAACACTGAAGCTTTCTTT. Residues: CASSLTVNTEAFF.